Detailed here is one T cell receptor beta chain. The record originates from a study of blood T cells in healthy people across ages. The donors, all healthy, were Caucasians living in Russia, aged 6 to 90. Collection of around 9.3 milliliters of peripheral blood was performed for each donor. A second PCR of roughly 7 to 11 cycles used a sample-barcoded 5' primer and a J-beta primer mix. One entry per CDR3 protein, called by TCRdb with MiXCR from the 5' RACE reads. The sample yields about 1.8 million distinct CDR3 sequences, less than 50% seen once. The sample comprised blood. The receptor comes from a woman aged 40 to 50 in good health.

The CDR3 DNA sequence: TGTGCCAGCAGCTTAGGATCCTACGGTGAGCAGTTCTTC. Protein sequence: CASSLGSYGEQFF. The chain uses TRBV7-2 and TRBJ2-1; no clear D gene. The CDR3 is 13 amino acids. The V and J ends lost 1 base and 9 bases respectively, with 10 bases between them. Germline CDR1 reads SGHTA; CDR2 reads FQGNSA.